A single sample gave rise to the 25 T cell receptor beta chains below, sequenced in a study of CDR3 diversity in severe acne. Using its own MiXCR run on the PCR reads, TCRdb lists one record per CDR3 protein. This table holds some 90,000 distinct CDR3 sequences, less than 65% found once. The sequencing input was blood. The origin of the receptors is a male donor with severe acne vulgaris.

Details on this clonotype: An end of the junction differs from the germline gene, which may be a read error. The chain employs TRBV20-1 and TRBJ2-3; D is uncertain. The CDR3 totals 14 residues. CDR1 is DFQATT and CDR2 is SNEGSKA in the germline V gene (reference sequence). The CDR3 protein is CGASSVNLLDTQYF. CDR3 nucleotides: TGCGGTGCTAGTTCGGTTAACCTCTTGGATACGCAGTATTTT.

This clonotype was recorded once. A single base separates this from a much larger clone, so it may be a read error. Here the CDR3 reads CGVVGGLLGELFF. The CDR3 nucleotides are TGCGGCGTTGTAGGAGGGCTTCTCGGGGAGCTGTTTTTT. This chain joins TRBV29-1 and TRBJ2-2, with TRBD2 as a possible D gene (6 bases). CDR1 and CDR2 (germline): SQVTM, ANQGSEA. CDR3 length: 13 residues.

V usage is TRBV7-8 and J usage is TRBJ2-7; D may be TRBD1 or TRBD2 (7 bases each). CDR1 is SGHVS and CDR2 is FQNEAQ in the germline V gene. The ends were cut back, 3 bases at V and 6 bases at J, with 12 bases in the middle. This CDR3 contains 13 residues. The DNA of the CDR3 is TGTGCCAGCAGCTTTACAGGGGAGGGCGAGCAGTACTTC. It yields the protein CASSFTGEGEQYF.

The rearrangement links TRBV6-5 to TRBJ1-4; D perhaps matches TRBD1 (6 bases). The CDR3 covers 15 residues. The V gene's germline CDR1 is MNHEY and CDR2 SVGAGI. Trimming took 6 bases from V and 5 from J, leaving 16 bases between them. The CDR3: CASSYPQGLNEKLFF. The CDR3 DNA follows: TGTGCCAGCAGCTACCCACAGGGATTGAATGAAAAACTGTTTTTT.

This clonotype was recorded only once. V usage is TRBV19 and J usage is TRBJ2-2; D unclear. Trimming pared 9 bases from V and 0 bases from J, leaving 14 bases between. Per the germline V gene, CDR1 is LNHDA and CDR2 is SQIVND (reference sequence). The CDR3 is 15 residues long. Here the CDR3 reads CASKVDVTNTGELFF. CDR3 DNA sequence: TGTGCCAGCAAAGTAGACGTGACGAACACCGGGGAGCTGTTTTTT.

This clonotype has a count of ten or more. V is TRBV7-2 and J is TRBJ2-3; the D is unclear. The germline V gene has CDR1 SGHTA and CDR2 FQGNSA. Between the trimmed V and J ends, which lost 1 base and 1 base, there was a span of 9 bases. The CDR3 has 15 residues. This CDR3 is CASSLGPGRTDTQYF. The CDR3 DNA is TGTGCCAGCAGCTTAGGTCCCGGGCGCACAGATACGCAGTATTTT.

Notes on this clonotype: The junction shows a germline mismatch at one end, possibly a read error. Here the CDR3 DNA reads TGTGCCAGCAGTGAATGGTCGCGGGGGACCACCTACGAGCAGTACTTC. Its protein is CASSEWSRGTTYEQYF. The J gene is TRBJ2-7, the V gene TRBV10-3, with TRBD2 matching 7 bases. The CDR3 loop spans 16 amino acids. Germline V gives CDR1 ENHRY, CDR2 SYGVKD.

The V call is TRBV2, the J call TRBJ2-6, with D perhaps TRBD2 (5 bases). The ends were cut back, 8 bases at V and 1 base at J, with 15 bases in the middle. The CDR3 is 16 residues long. Per germline, CDR1 SNHLY and CDR2 FYNNEI. The CDR3: CASSPREGSGANVLTF. DNA for the CDR3: TGTGCCAGCTCACCCCGAGAGGGTTCTGGGGCCAACGTCCTGACTTTC.

This clonotype was seen repeatedly, ten times or more. The genes are TRBV5-8 and TRBJ1-6, with D possibly TRBD1 on 6 matching bases. Trimming shortened V by 0 bases and J by 7 bases, and 11 bases separated the two germline ends. CDR3 length: 15 residues. Germline lookup yields CDR1 SGHTS and CDR2 YDEGEE. CDR3 sequence: CASSLASDRNSPLHF. The CDR3 nucleotides read TGTGCCAGCAGCTTGGCAAGCGACAGGAATTCACCCCTCCACTTT. The variable domain in full, with the rest retrieved from reference TRBV5-8 and TRBJ1-6, is EAGVTQSPTHLIKTRGQQATLRCSPISGHTSVYWYQQALGLGLQFLLWYDEGEERNRGNFPPRFSGRQFPNYSSELNVNALELEDSALYLCASSLASDRNSPLHFGNGTRLTVT.

The CDR3: CASSPSLLTEAFF. The CDR3 bases are TGTGCCAGCAGTCCATCACTCCTCACTGAAGCTTTCTTT. The chain joins TRBV28 to TRBJ1-1, with D unclear. This CDR3 is built from 13 residues. V lost 5 bases to trimming and J lost 4 bases, with 11 bases between them. The germline V gene has CDR1 MDHEN and CDR2 SYDVKM. Filled out from reference TRBV28 and TRBJ1-1, the complete variable domain reads DVKVTQSSRYLVKRTGEKVFLECVQDMDHENMFWYRQDPGLGLRLIYFSYDVKMKEKGDIPEGYSVSREKKERFSLILESASTNQTSMYLCASSPSLLTEAFFGQGTRLTVV.

This clonotype was counted only a few times. The J gene is TRBJ2-7, the V gene TRBV11-2; the D is unclear. Germline V CDR1 and CDR2: SGHAT, FQNNGV. CDR3 length: 13 amino acids. V was trimmed by 6 bases and J by 3 bases, leaving 12 bases between them. Here the CDR3 DNA reads TGTGCCAGCAGTCGCTCAAGGGACTACGAGCAGTACTTC. This codes for CASSRSRDYEQYF. The whole variable domain, remainder taken from reference TRBV11-2 and TRBJ2-7, is EAGVAQSPRYKIIEKRQSVAFWCNPISGHATLYWYQQILGQGPKLLIQFQNNGVVDDSQLPKDRFSAERLKGVDSTLKIQPAKLEDSAVYLCASSRSRDYEQYFGPGTRLTVT.

This sequence joins TRBV15 and TRBJ1-1; D uncertain. V was pared by 6 bases and J by 1 base, with 9 bases between. Germline V gene lookup returns CDR1 LNHNV and CDR2 YYDKDF (reference sequence). This CDR3 contains 13 residues. The DNA for the CDR3 is TGTGCCACCAGGGTGCGGGGGAACACTGAAGCTTTCTTT. It specifies CATRVRGNTEAFF.

The rearrangement links TRBV29-1 to TRBJ2-5; D may be TRBD2 (5 bases). Looked up from germline, CDR1 is SQVTM and CDR2 is ANQGSEA. This CDR3 contains 13 residues. The CDR3 loop is CSASGGSGETQYF. Here the CDR3 DNA reads TGCAGTGCTAGTGGTGGGAGCGGAGAGACCCAGTACTTC.

The rearrangement uses TRBV6-5 and TRBJ2-7; 12 nucleotides match TRBD1. CDR3 length equals 14 residues. CDR1 MNHEY and CDR2 SVGAGI come from the germline V gene. V shed 6 bases and J 7 bases; nucleotides not matched to a gene: 7. The CDR3 sequence: CASRWDRGPREQYF. CDR3 nucleotides: TGTGCCAGCAGATGGGACAGGGGGCCGCGAGAGCAGTACTTC.

J is TRBJ2-1 and V is TRBV6-1; 9 bases are shared with TRBD2. Germline V gene data show CDR1 as MNHNS and CDR2 as SASEGT. V trimming: 6 bases; J trimming: 10 bases; junction bases outside the gene matches: 19. CDR3 length: 17 amino acids. The CDR3 loop reads CASSPRVASGNGREQFF. Here the CDR3 DNA reads TGTGCCAGCAGCCCTAGGGTGGCTAGCGGGAATGGTAGGGAGCAGTTCTTC.

This chain joins TRBV10-3 and TRBJ2-3; 9 bases match TRBD1. The CDR3 runs to 14 residues. CDR1 is ENHRY and CDR2 is SYGVKD in the germline V gene. V trimming: 7 bases; J trimming: 1 base; junction bases outside the gene matches: 3. The CDR3, as DNA: TGTGCCATCACTCGACAGGGGGGCACAGATACGCAGTATTTT. Translation gives CAITRQGGTDTQYF.

V gene TRBV2 combines with J gene TRBJ2-3, with D possibly matching TRBD1 (5 bases). The CDR3 runs to 15 residues. Germline lookup yields CDR1 SNHLY and CDR2 FYNNEI. V was clipped by 5 bases and J by 6 bases, with 18 bases between them. The CDR3 region has the DNA TGTGCCAGCAGTTACTCGCGGCCAGGGTGGGATACGCAGTATTTT. Translated, it gives CASSYSRPGWDTQYF.

The table lists this clonotype with a count of one. This chain joins TRBV24-1 and TRBJ2-3; 7 bases match TRBD2. CDR3 size: 17 residues. V lost 2 bases and J lost 2; bases outside the gene matches: 9. CDR1 is KGHDR, CDR2 SFDVKD, per germline. The CDR3 DNA sequence: TGTGCCACCAGTGATTCGGTGTGGGGAGGGCTCACAGATACGCAGTATTTT. Translation: CATSDSVWGGLTDTQYF.

V gene TRBV5-1 combines with J gene TRBJ1-1, with D possibly matching TRBD1 (5 bases). Looked up from germline, CDR1 is SGHRS and CDR2 is YFSETQ. CDR3 length: 15 residues. V lost 0 bases, J lost 1 base, and 10 bases lay in between. CDR3: CASSLDRGRNTEAFF. The DNA for the CDR3 is TGCGCCAGCAGCTTGGATAGGGGCAGGAACACTGAAGCTTTCTTT.

The CDR3 region has the DNA TGCGCCAGCAGCTTGGTTCAGGCAGGCTACGAGCAGTACTTC. Its protein product is CASSLVQAGYEQYF. The chain recombines TRBV5-1 with TRBJ2-7; D not certain. The CDR3 contains 14 residues. Trimming stripped 0 bases from V and 3 bases from J, with 10 bases between. CDR1 is SGHRS, CDR2 YFSETQ, per germline.

The chain combines TRBV25-1 with TRBJ2-7, with 9 bases lining up with TRBD1. From germline, CDR1 is MGHDK and CDR2 SYGVNS. Trimming removed 7 bases from V and 3 bases from J; junction bases left unmatched: 4. The CDR3 has 13 amino acids. Here the CDR3 DNA reads TGTGCCAGCACCCAGACAGGGGGCTACGAGCAGTACTTC. This translates into CASTQTGGYEQYF.

This chain joins TRBV20-1 and TRBJ2-5, with 12 bases that match TRBD2. V trimming: 4 bases; J trimming: 4 bases; junction bases outside the gene matches: 7. Germline V gene data show CDR1 as DFQATT and CDR2 as SNEGSKA (reference sequence). The CDR3 extends over 15 amino acids. CDR3 coding DNA: TGCAGTGCTACCGGACTAGCGGGACGCGGAGAGACCCAGTACTTC. Translating it yields CSATGLAGRGETQYF.

This clonotype was found a few times. The chain has TRBV13 and TRBJ2-7, with 8 bases fitting TRBD1. The CDR3 is made up of 15 amino acids. The V gene's germline CDR1 is PRHDT and CDR2 FYEKMQ (reference sequence). J gave up 5 bases and V 5 bases, and 11 bases lay outside the gene matches. The CDR3 nucleotides read TGTGCCAGCAGCCAAGATCCAGGACAGGGCGACGAGCAGTACTTC. Translating it yields CASSQDPGQGDEQYF.

This clonotype was detected many times. The chain links TRBV2 to TRBJ2-1; 10 bases are shared with TRBD2. CDR3 length equals 15 residues. Trimming cost V 6 bases and J 6 bases; bases outside gene matches: 8. Germline assignment: CDR1 SNHLY and CDR2 FYNNEI. The CDR3 loop reads CASRYSGRLRNEQFF. CDR3 sequence (DNA): TGTGCCAGCAGGTATAGCGGGAGGTTGCGCAATGAGCAGTTCTTC.

A few counts support this clonotype. The chain joins TRBV15 to TRBJ2-7, with D possibly TRBD2 on 6 matching bases. Trimming left V 3 bases short and J 4 bases short, with 13 bases between. Germline loops: CDR1 LNHNV, CDR2 YYDKDF (reference sequence). The CDR3 loop spans 14 amino acids. The DNA for the CDR3 is TGTGCCACCAGCAGCGAAGGACGGGGGTACGAGCAGTACTTC. Translation: CATSSEGRGYEQYF.